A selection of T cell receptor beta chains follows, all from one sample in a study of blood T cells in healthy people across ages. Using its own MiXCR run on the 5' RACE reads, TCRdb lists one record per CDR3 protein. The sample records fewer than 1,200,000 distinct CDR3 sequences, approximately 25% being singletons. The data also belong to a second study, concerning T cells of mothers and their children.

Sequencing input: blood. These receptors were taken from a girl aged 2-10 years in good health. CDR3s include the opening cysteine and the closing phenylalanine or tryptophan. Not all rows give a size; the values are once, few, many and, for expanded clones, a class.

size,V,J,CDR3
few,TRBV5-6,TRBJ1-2,CASSASDEFLFGYTF
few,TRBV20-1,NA,CSARDGETYEQYF
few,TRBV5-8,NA,CASSLTGTGVYEQYF
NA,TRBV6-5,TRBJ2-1,CASSLPRSSYNEQFF
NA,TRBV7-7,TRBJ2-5,CASSLGLGASQETQYF
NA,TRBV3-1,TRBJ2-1,CASSQDLTGSLYNEQFF
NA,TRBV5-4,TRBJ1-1,CASSWGPGTEAFF
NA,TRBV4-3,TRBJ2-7,CASSQDRPLLAGGPYEQYF
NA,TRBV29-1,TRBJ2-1,CSVGPSRQYNEQFF
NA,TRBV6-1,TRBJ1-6,CASSEMDRYNSPLHF
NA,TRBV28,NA,CASSFWYGTPEDYEQYF
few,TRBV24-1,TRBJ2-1,CATSDPLKDSFRNEQFF
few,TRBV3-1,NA,CATGVSIYEQYF
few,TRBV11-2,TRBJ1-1,CASRLGQGNTEAFF
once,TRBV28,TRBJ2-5,CASSLSTSSTFLETQYF
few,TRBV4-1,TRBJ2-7,CASRQGTGGPQYF
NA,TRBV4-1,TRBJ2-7,CASSPWQDIYEQYF
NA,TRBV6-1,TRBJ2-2,CASSEGGLPDPEELFF
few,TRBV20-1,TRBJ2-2,CSARIVGELFF
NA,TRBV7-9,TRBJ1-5,CASSFWRDQYSNQPQHF
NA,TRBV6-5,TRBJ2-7,CASSYVGSEGVGQYF
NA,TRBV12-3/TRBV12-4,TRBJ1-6,CASGKTGSGPLHF
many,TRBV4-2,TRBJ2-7,CASSQDLGTSGGTYEQYF
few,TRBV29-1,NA,CSVPGTGLTYNEQFF
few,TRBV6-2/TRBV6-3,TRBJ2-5,CASSWGPVPEETQYF
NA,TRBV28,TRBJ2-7,CASMGGQGVPYEQYF
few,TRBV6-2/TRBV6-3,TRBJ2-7,CASRLGQNYEQCF
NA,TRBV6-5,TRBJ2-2,CASSLGGLNTGELFF
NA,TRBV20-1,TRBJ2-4,CSARGPGGLAKNIQYF
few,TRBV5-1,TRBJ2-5,CASSSLGGAQETQYF
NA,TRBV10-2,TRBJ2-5,CASSVPQGDQETQYF
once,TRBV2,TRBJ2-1,CASSVRAAEYSYNEQFF
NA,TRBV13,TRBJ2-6,CASSLGPGLADSGANVLTF
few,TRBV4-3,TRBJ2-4,CASSQVGAGNIQYF
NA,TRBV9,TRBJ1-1,CASSVTGDPEAFF
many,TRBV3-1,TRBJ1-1,CASSLTSMRSTEAFF
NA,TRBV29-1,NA,CSVEDLREEGNEQFF
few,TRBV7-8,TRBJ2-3,CASSGLHTDTQYF
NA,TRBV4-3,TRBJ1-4,CASSQQLTTNEKLFF
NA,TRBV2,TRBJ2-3,CASSEGLVTDTQYF
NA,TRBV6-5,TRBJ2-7,CASSISAGGTYEQYF
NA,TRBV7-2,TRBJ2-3,CASSLDLAGGPYF
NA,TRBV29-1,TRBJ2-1,CSVEREGNEQFF
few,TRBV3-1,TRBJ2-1,CASGLTEAGSLNEQFF
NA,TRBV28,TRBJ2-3,CASSSSEASTDTQYF
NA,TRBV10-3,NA,CANSDRAGDEQFF
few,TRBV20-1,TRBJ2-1,CSAFSGENAYNEQFF
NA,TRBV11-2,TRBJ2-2,CASSFFRGQIGELFF
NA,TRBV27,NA,CASSWAGGELETQYF
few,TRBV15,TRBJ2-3,CATSREAVGLAGVTQYF
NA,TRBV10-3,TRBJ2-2,CAISGEGADYTEELFF
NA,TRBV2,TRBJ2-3,CASSDGGGSTDTQYF
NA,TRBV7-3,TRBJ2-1,CASSLGSLNEQFF
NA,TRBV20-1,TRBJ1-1,CSASKALTEAFF
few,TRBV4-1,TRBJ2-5,CASSQGGLAGYLETQYF
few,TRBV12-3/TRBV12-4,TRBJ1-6,CASSSDSPLHF
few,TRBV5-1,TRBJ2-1,CASSPSGASSYNEQFF
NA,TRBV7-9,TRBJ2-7,CASSLGSVSSYF
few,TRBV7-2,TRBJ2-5,CASSPRRGREQYF